This TCR beta chain was sequenced in a study of Graves' ophthalmopathy and Graves' hyperthyroidism. On the study more broadly: At initial diagnosis, peripheral blood was obtained, and this preceded any treatment.

The authors defined stable hyperthyroidism as no ophthalmopathy within 18 months of follow-up. The hyperthyroidism patients had a new diagnosis of under 2 months' duration and were aged 18 to 65. No donor had other autoimmune disease, uncontrolled infection, pregnancy or lactation. The authors amplified TCR beta CDR3 regions from RNA transcripts. Second-round multiplex PCR came after a first-round RT-PCR that employed HTBI primers. TCRdb re-derived calls from the multiplex PCR reads in MiXCR, one entry per CDR3 protein. The data hold roughly 400,000 distinct CDR3 sequences, with approximately 17% observed a single time. This clonotype has a count of ten or more. Sequencing was performed on peripheral blood. The TCR sequence derives from an adult woman with stable Graves' hyperthyroidism.

The CDR3 protein is CSASGVDIQYF. The CDR3 DNA reads TGCAGTGCTAGTGGGGTTGACATTCAGTACTTC. The genes are TRBV20-1 and TRBJ2-4, with D uncertain. Germline CDR1 and CDR2: DFQATT and SNEGSKA (reference sequence). The CDR3 is 11 amino acids. V dropped 3 bases and J dropped 8 bases, with 8 bases sitting between them.